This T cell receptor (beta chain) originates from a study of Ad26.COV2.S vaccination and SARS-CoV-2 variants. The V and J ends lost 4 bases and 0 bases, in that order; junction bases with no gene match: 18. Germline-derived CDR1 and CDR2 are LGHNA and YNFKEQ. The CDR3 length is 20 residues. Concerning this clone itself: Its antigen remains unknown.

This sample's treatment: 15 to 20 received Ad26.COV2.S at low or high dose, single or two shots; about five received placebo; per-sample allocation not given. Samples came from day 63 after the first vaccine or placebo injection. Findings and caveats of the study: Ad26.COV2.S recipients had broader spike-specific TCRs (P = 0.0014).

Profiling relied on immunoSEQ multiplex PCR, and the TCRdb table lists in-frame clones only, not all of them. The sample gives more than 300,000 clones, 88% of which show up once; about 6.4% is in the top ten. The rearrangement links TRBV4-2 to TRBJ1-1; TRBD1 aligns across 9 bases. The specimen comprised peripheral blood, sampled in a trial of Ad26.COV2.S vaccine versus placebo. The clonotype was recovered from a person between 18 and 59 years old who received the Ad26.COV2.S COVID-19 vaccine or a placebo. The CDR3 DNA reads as TGTGCCAGCAGCCTAACCCAAACAGGGGGCAACAGTTACATGAACACTGAAGCTTTCTTT. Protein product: CASSLTQTGGNSYMNTEAFF.